This T cell receptor beta chain was sequenced in a study of blood T cell repertoires in COVID-19. Authors' processing steps: Nucleated cell counts were estimated from reference gene primer amplification. Assay: immunoSEQ multiplex PCR; the TCRdb copy retains only in-frame clones and omits some. The DNA gave D and trimming, while V, J and clone size come from that table. The data show tens of thousands of clones, approximately 88% seen once. Trimming took off 1 base at V and 0 bases at J, with 7 bases between the two ends. This CDR3 has 15 amino acids. Germline V gene lookup returns CDR1 LGHDT and CDR2 YNNKEL (reference sequence).

This receptor was obtained from a human donor in a cohort sampled during active COVID-19. The specimen sequenced was peripheral blood. J is TRBJ2-1 and V is TRBV3-1 (or the pseudogene TRBV3-2); possibly TRBD2 for D (6 bases). CDR3 protein: CASSQGLGSYNEQFF. Written as DNA, the CDR3 is TGTGCCAGCAGCCAAGGACTAGGCTCCTACAATGAGCAGTTCTTC.